The T cell receptor beta chain under discussion was sequenced for a study of Graves' ophthalmopathy and Graves' hyperthyroidism (dated by TCRdb to 2017 to 2018). Notes on the research overall: Peripheral blood was collected before any treatment was given, at the time of initial diagnosis. To explore V-J signatures distinguishing ophthalmopathy from hyperthyroidism, a discovery set of 100 or so patients (fewer than 45 ophthalmopathy, about 57 stable hyperthyroidism) was enrolled. An independent validation cohort comprised around 19 hyperthyroidism patients and over 15 patients who later progressed from hyperthyroidism to ophthalmopathy. The 75 to 100 discovery patients were randomly split 7:3 into training and test sets. In total, under 150 blood samples were TCR-sequenced: approximately 40 ophthalmopathy, some 75 hyperthyroidism and some 17 hyperthyroidism-to-ophthalmopathy patients. To tell Graves' ophthalmopathy apart from Graves' hyperthyroidism, and to predict which patients would progress to ophthalmopathy, the study relied on TCR beta repertoire signatures. In about six hyperthyroidism patients, the T-cell repertoire of thyroid tissue was compared with the T-cell repertoire of blood. Once sampling was done, hyperthyroidism patients were given methimazole at a starting dose of 30 mg daily, while ophthalmopathy patients were given high-dose intravenous methylprednisolone.

Remarks on this clonotype: The antigen this receptor binds is unknown. Per-base quality was not reported, and no clone a single base away is much larger than it.

The ophthalmopathy patients had moderately to severely active disease, with a Clinical Activity Score of 3 or higher, a NOSPECS grade of 4 or higher, and a disease duration of less than 3 months. Patients were excluded if they had other autoimmune diseases, uncontrolled infections, pregnancy or lactation. Clinical symptoms, serum thyroxine, TRAb, thyroid ultrasound and orbital computed tomography formed the basis of the diagnosis. PBMCs were isolated from roughly 10 ml of fresh peripheral blood by Ficoll-Paque density gradient centrifugation. Total RNA was extracted using Trizol reagent, and RNA quality was checked on an Agilent 2100 Bioanalyzer. What the study reported, not specific to this receptor: In validation, the model predicted ophthalmopathy progression with roughly 68% sensitivity and roughly 78% specificity; some twelve predicted patients were CT-confirmed with GO in a median of around 6 months. In cross-validation, the 13-signature model distinguished ophthalmopathy from stable hyperthyroidism with approximately 85% sensitivity and just under 84% specificity, and in the test set the corresponding values were around 78% and 73%. Among expanded thyroid clonotypes with frequency above 0.001, most also showed up in blood, which suggests that blood repertoires may reflect the thyroid immune response. No statistical method was used to set the sample size in advance, and the investigators knew which group each participant was assigned to.

For repertoire sequencing, TCR beta CDR3 regions were amplified from RNA transcripts. The first round was an RT-PCR using HTBI primers with the Qiagen OneStep RT-PCR kit, and this first round was followed by a second-round multiplex PCR, then size selection and purification. The libraries underwent paired-end sequencing with 100 bp reads on an Illumina HiSeq2000. In the paper's pipeline: SOAPnuke was used to process the reads, throwing out any read that had adapters, had uncalled bases, had a mean Phred below 15, or lacked an exact constant-primer or identifier match. High-quality paired reads were merged with COPE v1.2.5. Each unique nucleotide sequence was defined as a clonotype, and clonotypes were aligned to IMGT TRB V, D and J references with MiTCR v1.1. Analysis was restricted to V-J combinations with a frequency above 0.0001, which covered roughly 99% of repertoires. For each V-J combination, a TCR clonal expansion and chaos score was defined as F50 clonal expansion divided by the chaos observed in the TCRdist matrix. Welch's t-statistics and random forest were used to reduce features to about 13 V-J combinations, which were fed into a naive Bayes classifier. The Morisita-Horn index was used to measure how similar the thyroid and blood repertoires were. The raw public data were reprocessed by TCRdb itself: fastp quality trimming at Q25, MiXCR clonotype calling, in-frame beta chains only. CDR3 protein duplicates are merged, each entry listing the most common genes and DNA. TCRdb's processing, not the authors' own work, is the source of the V and J calls. The sample includes approximately 210,000 distinct CDR3 sequences, with over 25% observed a single time. The leading ten clones occupy over 7.5% of the sample.

From V the trimming removes 5 bases and from J it removes 6 bases, while the gene matches leave 8 bases of the junction unaccounted for. There are 15 amino acids in the CDR3, from cysteine to phenylalanine inclusive. Only the CDR3 region is kept as DNA, spanning 45 bases read in frame from base 1. Taken from the germline V gene, the CDR1 and CDR2 loops are SGHAT and FQNNGV. In this chain, TRBV11-2 is recombined with TRBJ2-1, with 9 junctional bases fitting TRBD2. The sample consisted of peripheral blood. The origin of this receptor is a man between 45 and 60 years old with Graves' ophthalmopathy. Donor details come from another sample of the same person, matched by shared clones. The nucleotide sequence is given as TGTGCCAGCAGCAAGCGGGAGGCCTACCCCAATGAGCAGTTCTTC. This translates into CASSKREAYPNEQFF.